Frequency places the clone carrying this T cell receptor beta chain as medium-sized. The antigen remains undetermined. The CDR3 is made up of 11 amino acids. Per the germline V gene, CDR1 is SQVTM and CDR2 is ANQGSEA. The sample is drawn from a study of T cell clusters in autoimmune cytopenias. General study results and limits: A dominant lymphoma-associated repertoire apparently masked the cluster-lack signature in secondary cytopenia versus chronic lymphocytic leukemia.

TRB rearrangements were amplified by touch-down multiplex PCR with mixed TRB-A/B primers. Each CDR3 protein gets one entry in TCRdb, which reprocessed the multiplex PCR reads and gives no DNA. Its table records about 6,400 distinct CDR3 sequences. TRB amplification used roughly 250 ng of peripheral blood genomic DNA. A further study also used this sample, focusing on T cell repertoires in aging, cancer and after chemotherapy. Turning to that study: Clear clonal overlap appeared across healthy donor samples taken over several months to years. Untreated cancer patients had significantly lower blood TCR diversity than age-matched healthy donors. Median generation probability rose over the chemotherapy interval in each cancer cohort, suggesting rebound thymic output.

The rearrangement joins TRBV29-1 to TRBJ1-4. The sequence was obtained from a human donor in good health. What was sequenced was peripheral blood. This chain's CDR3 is CSVERVEKLFF. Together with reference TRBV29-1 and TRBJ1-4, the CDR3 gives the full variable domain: SAVISQKPSRDICQRGTSLTIQCQVDSQVTMMFWYRQQPGQSLTLIATANQGSEATYESGFVIDKFPISRPNLTFSTLTVSNMSPEDSSIYLCSVERVEKLFFGSGTQLSVL.